These T cell receptor beta chains were read from a single sample in a study of blood T cell repertoires in COVID-19. Profiled with immunoSEQ multiplex PCR; TCRdb holds only in-frame clones, not every one. Counted here are a few hundred thousand clones, roughly 80% occurring once; the ten biggest clones make up 3.4%. The source material was peripheral blood. The receptors were gathered from a woman under 30 with acute or convalescent COVID-19. Each CDR3 is given with its conserved first and last residue. Each record gives: J gene, V gene, CDR3 protein.

TRBJ1-2,TRBV29-1,CSVWRGGYTF
TRBJ2-3,TRBV24-1,CATSDPDTGEDTQYF
TRBJ1-5,TRBV12-3/TRBV12-4,CASRVTNQPQHF
TRBJ2-7,TRBV28,CASSSRSGSLGEQYF
TRBJ1-4,TRBV5-1,CASSTDRAANEKLFF
TRBJ1-6,TRBV15,CATSREGQGYSPLHF
TRBJ2-6,TRBV27,CASQISSGANVLTF
TRBJ1-6,TRBV7-8,CASSLGDRRGSPLHF
TRBJ1-5,TRBV20-1,CSASGTGPNQPQHF
TRBJ2-7,TRBV28,CASSLNYYEQYF
TRBJ2-7,TRBV7-2,CASSLATGSTYEQYF
TRBJ1-1,TRBV6-5,CASSIGGQGGTEAFF
TRBJ2-5,TRBV5-4,CASSSGLGLAQETQYF
TRBJ2-2,TRBV7-7,CASSLAPGQRGPGELFF
TRBJ2-1,TRBV7-8,CASSSTLAGLSLRVF
TRBJ2-2,TRBV6-5,CASSPRTEAGELFF
TRBJ2-7,TRBV6-2/TRBV6-3,CASSAWDSKYEQYF
TRBJ2-3,TRBV10-3,CAISDPTGYSGRADTQYF
TRBJ1-5,TRBV6-5,CASSKMDRGHQPQHF
TRBJ2-3,TRBV7-9,CASSLGGGGDTQYF